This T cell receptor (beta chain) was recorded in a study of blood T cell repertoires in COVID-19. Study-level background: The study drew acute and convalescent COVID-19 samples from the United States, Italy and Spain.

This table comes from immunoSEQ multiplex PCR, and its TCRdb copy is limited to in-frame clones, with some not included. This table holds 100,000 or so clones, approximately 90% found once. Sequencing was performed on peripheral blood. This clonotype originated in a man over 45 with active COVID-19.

In DNA form, the CDR3 reads TGTGCCAGCAGCAGTAATTCACCCCTCCACTTT. This encodes CASSSNSPLHF. The chain recombines TRBV12-3 or TRBV12-4 with TRBJ1-6; D is undetermined. The ends were cut back, 6 bases at V and 6 bases at J, with 3 bases in the middle. The CDR3 loop spans 11 amino acids.